The rows below give T cell receptor beta chains drawn from one sample of a study of T cells after yellow fever vaccination. TCRdb analysed the 5' RACE reads with MiXCR anew, one entry per CDR3 protein. The data contain some 350,000 distinct CDR3 sequences, 6.2% of them singletons. Sequencing used PBMCs, obtained 5 days after the yellow fever booster vaccination. Receptors originate from a man aged 30-40 years who received the YFV17D yellow fever vaccine. CDR3s leave out the opening cysteine and the closing phenylalanine or tryptophan. Size tells how often a clone was seen (once, few, many) or the class of an expanded clone, and some rows leave it out.

j_call clone_size v_call cdr3_aa
TRBJ2-2 . TRBV7-9 ASSLIDWTTNTGELF
TRBJ2-3 . TRBV27 ASKKSGSLGPSTDTQY
TRBJ1-1 many TRBV19 ASSKNTEAF
TRBJ2-1 . TRBV18 ASSPRPWDEQF
TRBJ1-2 many TRBV20-1 SANPGTDLYT
TRBJ2-2 many TRBV18 ASSPGQGNTGELF
TRBJ2-3 many TRBV21-1 ASSKAPKLAGKLDTQY
TRBJ2-7 many TRBV28 ASSFGGTLSYEQY
TRBJ1-2 few TRBV20-1 SARGLGTGGLSTGYT
TRBJ2-5 many TRBV20-1 SARPGGETQY
TRBJ2-3 . TRBV7-3 ASSLRPGTPETYTQY
TRBJ2-1 . TRBV20-1 SAITSGRFYNEQF